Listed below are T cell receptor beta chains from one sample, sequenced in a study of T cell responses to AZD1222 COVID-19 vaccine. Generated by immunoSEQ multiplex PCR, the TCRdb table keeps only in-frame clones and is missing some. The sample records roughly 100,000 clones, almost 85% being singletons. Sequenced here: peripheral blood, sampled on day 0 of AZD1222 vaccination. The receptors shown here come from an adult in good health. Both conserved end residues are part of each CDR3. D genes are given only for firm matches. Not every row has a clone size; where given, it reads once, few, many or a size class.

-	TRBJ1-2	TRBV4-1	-	CASSPPWGANYGYTF	TGCGCCAGCAGCCCCCCTTGGGGAGCTAACTATGGCTACACCTTC
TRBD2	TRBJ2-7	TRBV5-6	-	CASSFGPSGGNEQYF	TGTGCCAGCAGCTTCGGGCCTAGCGGCGGAAACGAGCAGTACTTC
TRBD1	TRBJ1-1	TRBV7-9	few	CASSLDRTGEAFF	TGTGCCAGCAGCTTAGATCGGACAGGGGAAGCTTTCTTT
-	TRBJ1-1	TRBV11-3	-	CASSPPKSNTEAFF	TGTGCCAGCAGCCCTCCAAAAAGTAACACTGAAGCTTTCTTT
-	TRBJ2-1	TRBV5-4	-	CASSLGGSKGNEQFF	TGTGCCAGCAGCTTAGGAGGGAGTAAGGGCAATGAGCAGTTCTTC
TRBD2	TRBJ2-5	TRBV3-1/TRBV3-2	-	CASSQGAGAQYF	TGTGCCAGCAGCCAAGGCGCGGGGGCCCAGTACTTC
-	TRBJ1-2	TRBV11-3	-	CASSLDFSTLYTF	TGTGCCAGCAGCTTAGACTTCTCTACTCTCTACACCTTC
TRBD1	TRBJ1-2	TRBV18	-	CASFPGTGPSGYTF	TGTGCCAGCTTCCCCGGGACAGGGCCAAGCGGCTACACCTTC
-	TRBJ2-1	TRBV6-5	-	CASSPGTTLGDEQFF	TGTGCCAGCAGCCCGGGGACAACCCTTGGGGATGAGCAGTTCTTC
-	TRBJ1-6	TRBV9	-	CASSVGPSNSPLHF	TGTGCCAGCAGCGTAGGGCCGAGTAATTCACCCCTCCACTTT
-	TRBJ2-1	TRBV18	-	CAGALSYNEQFF	TGTGCCGGGGCCCTCTCCTACAATGAGCAGTTCTTC